The TCR beta chain described here comes from a study of cytomegalovirus exposure and HLA in healthy donors. Whole-study context: When 398 donors were genotyped, approximately 81% of them were found to fall in the Caucasian-associated ancestry cluster.

The CDR3 loop spans 15 amino acids. V gave up 1 base and J gave up 2 bases; unmatched junction bases: 1. The PCR had 60 Vbeta and 13 Jbeta primers. Sequencing used immunoSEQ multiplex PCR; TCRdb keeps in-frame clones, though not all of them. The sample holds 200,000 or so clones; roughly 80% are singletons and the top ten take roughly 3.1%. Sequenced material: PBMCs. J is TRBJ1-2 and V is TRBV23-1; 10 bases align to TRBD1. TRBV23-1 is given ORF status, its function remaining uncertain. This TCR came from a man in his thirties or forties in good health and CMV-seronegative. CDR3 region: CASSQWGQGNYGYTF. The CDR3 DNA sequence: TGCGCCAGCAGTCAATGGGGACAGGGGAACTATGGCTACACCTTC.